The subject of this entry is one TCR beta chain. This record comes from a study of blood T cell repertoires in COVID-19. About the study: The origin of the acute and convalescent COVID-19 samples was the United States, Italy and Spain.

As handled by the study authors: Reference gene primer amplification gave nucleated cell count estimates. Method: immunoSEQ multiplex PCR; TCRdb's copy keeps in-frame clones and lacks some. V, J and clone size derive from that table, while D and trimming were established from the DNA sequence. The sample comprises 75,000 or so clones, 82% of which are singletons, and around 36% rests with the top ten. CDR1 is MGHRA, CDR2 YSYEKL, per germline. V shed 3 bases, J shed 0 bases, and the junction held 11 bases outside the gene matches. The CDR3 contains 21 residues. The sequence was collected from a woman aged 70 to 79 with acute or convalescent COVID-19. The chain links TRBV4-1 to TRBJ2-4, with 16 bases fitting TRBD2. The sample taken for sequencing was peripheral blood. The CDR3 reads CASSQLPGLAGGILAKNIQYF. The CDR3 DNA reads TGCGCCAGCAGCCAGCTCCCGGGACTAGCGGGGGGGATCTTAGCCAAAAACATTCAGTACTTC.